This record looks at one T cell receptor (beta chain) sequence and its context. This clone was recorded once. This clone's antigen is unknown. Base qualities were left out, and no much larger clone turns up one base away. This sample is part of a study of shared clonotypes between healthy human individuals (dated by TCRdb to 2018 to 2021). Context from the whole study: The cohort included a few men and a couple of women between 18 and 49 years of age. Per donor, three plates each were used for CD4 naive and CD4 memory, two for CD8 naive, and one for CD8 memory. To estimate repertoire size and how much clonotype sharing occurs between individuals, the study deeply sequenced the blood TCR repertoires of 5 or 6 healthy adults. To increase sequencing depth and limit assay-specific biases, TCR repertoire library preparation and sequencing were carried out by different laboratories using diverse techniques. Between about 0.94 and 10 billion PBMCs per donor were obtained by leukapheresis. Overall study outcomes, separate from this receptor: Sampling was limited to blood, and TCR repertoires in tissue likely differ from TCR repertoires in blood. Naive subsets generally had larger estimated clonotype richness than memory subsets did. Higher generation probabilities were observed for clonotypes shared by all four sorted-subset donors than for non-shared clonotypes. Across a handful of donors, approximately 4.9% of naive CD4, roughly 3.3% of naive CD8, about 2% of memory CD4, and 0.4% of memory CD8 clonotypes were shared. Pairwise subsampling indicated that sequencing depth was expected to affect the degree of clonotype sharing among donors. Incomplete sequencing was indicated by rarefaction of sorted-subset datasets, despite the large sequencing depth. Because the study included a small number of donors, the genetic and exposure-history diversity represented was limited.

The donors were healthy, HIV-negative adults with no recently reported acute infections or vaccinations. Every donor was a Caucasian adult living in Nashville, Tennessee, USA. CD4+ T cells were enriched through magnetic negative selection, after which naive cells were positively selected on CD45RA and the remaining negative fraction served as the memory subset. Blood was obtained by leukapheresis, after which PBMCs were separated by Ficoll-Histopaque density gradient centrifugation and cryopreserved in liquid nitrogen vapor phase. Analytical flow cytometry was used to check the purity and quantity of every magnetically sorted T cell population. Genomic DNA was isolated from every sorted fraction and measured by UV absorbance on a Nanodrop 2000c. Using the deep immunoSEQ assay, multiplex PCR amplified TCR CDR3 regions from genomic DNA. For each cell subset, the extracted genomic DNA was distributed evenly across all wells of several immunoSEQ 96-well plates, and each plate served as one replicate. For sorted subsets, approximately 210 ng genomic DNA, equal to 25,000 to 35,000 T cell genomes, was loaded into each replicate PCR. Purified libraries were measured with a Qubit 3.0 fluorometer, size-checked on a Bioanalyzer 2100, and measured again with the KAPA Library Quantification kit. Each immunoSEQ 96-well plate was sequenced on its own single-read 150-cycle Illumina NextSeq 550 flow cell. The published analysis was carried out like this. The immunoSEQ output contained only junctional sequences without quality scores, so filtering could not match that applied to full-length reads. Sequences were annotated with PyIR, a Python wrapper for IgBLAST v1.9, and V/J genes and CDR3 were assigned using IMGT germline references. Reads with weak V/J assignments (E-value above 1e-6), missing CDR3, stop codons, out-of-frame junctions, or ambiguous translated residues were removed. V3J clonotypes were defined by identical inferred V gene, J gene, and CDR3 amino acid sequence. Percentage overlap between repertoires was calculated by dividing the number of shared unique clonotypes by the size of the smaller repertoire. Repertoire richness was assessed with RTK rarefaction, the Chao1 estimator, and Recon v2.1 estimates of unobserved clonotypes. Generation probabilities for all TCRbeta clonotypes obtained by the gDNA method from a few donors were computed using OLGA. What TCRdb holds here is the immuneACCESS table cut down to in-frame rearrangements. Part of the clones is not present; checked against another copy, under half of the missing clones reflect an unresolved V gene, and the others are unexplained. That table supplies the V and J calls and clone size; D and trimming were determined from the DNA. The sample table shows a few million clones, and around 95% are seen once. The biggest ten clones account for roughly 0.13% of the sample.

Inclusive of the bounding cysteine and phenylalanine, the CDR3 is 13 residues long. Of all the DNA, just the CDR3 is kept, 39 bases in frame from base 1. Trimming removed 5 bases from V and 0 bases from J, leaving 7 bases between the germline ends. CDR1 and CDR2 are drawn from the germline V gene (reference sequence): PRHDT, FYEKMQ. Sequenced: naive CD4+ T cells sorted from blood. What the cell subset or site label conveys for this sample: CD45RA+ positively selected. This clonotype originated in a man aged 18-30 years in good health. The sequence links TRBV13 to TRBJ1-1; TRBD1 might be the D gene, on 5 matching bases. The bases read TGTGCCAGCAGCAGACAGATGAACACTGAAGCTTTCTTT. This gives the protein CASSRQMNTEAFF.